This T cell receptor beta chain derives from a study of shared clonotypes between healthy human individuals. Study summary: The plates for each donor numbered three CD4 naive, three CD4 memory, two CD8 naive and one CD8 memory.

The assay was immunoSEQ multiplex PCR, and TCRdb's table has in-frame clones only and misses some. The table has around 690,000 clones, 90% seen once. Whole-study findings and limits: Between a few donors, naive CD4 clonotypes were shared at a level of about 5%. A generally larger estimated richness was seen in naive subsets than in memory subsets.

CDR1 is LNHDA and CDR2 is SQIVND in the germline V gene (reference sequence). CDR3 length: 14 residues. Trimming pared 3 bases from V and 0 bases from J, leaving 9 bases between. Details on this clone: Its cognate antigen is unknown. The same CDR3 can be traced to other DNA sequences in this sample.

Sequencing used memory CD8+ T cells from PBMCs. Documented subset: CD45RO+ cells pooled with CCR7-negative TemRA cells. The chain joins TRBV19 to TRBJ2-7, with a weak D call TRBD2 (6 bases). The sequence derives from a man between 18 and 35 years old in good health. Some clones in this sample may be carry-over from other donors' samples. The CDR3 region has the DNA TGTGCCAGTAGTATTGTAGCGGCCTCCTACGAGCAGTACTTC. Protein sequence: CASSIVAASYEQYF. The full variable domain, in which reference TRBV19 and TRBJ2-7 provide the parts outside the CDR3, is DGGITQSPKYLFRKEGQNVTLSCEQNLNHDAMYWYRQDPGQGLRLIYYSQIVNDFQKGDIAEGYSVSREKKESFPLTVTSAQKNPTAFYLCASSIVAASYEQYFGPGTRLTVT.